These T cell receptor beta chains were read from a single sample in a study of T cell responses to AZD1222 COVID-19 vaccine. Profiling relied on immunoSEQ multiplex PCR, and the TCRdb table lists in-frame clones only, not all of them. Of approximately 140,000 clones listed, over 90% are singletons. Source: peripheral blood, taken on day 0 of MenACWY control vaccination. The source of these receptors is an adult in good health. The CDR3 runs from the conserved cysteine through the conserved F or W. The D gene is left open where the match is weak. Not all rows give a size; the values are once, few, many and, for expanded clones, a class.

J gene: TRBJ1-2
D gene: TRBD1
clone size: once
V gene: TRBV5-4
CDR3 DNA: TGTGCCAGCAGCTGGACAGGGGGCGCATCTGGCTACACCTTC
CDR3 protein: CASSWTGGASGYTF

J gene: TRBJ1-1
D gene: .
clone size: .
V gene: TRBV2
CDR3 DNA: TGTGCCAGCAGTGAAATCTCAAACACTGAAGCTTTCTTT
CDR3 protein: CASSEISNTEAFF

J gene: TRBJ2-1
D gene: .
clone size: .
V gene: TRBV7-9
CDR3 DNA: TGTGCCAGCAGCGGGCTTATCCCCGACAATGAGCAGTTCTTC
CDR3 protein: CASSGLIPDNEQFF

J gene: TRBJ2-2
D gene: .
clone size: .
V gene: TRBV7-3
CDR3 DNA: TGTGCCAGCAGCTTACAGGCCACCGGGGAGCTGTTTTTT
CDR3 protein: CASSLQATGELFF

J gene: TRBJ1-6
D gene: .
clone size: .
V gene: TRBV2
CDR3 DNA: TGTGCCAGCAGTCAGACAAGTTCACCCCTCCACTTT
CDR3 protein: CASSQTSSPLHF

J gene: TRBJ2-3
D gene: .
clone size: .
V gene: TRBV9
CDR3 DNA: TGTGCCAGCAGCCCTCAAGAAGATACGCAGTATTTT
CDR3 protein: CASSPQEDTQYF

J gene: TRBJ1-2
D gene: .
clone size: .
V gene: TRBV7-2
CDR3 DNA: TGTGCCAGCAGCTTATCCGAGGGAGGATATGGCTACACCTTC
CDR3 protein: CASSLSEGGYGYTF

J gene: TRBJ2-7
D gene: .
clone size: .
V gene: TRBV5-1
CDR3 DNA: TGCGCCAGCAGCTTGGAGCCTGCCTACGAGCAGTACTTC
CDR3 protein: CASSLEPAYEQYF

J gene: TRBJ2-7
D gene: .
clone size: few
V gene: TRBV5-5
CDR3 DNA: TGTGCCAGCAGCCAACCGGGGGGCGTTCTCTCCTACGAGCAGTACTTC
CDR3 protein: CASSQPGGVLSYEQYF

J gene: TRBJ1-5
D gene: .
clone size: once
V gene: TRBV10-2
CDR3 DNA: TGCGCCAGCAGTGTAGGGGTATTGGGCAATCAGCCCCAGCATTTT
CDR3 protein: CASSVGVLGNQPQHF

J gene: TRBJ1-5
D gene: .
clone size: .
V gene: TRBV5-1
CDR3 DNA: TGCGCCAGCAGCTTGTCGGGGGATAAGAATCAGCCCCAGCATTTT
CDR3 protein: CASSLSGDKNQPQHF

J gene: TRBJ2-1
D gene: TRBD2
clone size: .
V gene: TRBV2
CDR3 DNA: TGTGCCAGCAAGGGACCTAGCGGGGGCCTCTACAATGAGCAGTTCTTC
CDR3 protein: CASKGPSGGLYNEQFF

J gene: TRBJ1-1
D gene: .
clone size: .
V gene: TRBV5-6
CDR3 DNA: TGTGCCAGCAGCGCCGGACAAGTTGAAGCTTTCTTT
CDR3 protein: CASSAGQVEAFF

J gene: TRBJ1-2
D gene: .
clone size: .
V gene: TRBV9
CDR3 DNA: TGTGCCAGCAGCACAAGATCTACAACGGGCTATGGCTACACCTTC
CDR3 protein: CASSTRSTTGYGYTF

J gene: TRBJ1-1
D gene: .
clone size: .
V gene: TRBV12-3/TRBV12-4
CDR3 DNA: TGTGCCAGCAGTACCGACTCGGGGGAAGCTTTCTTT
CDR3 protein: CASSTDSGEAFF

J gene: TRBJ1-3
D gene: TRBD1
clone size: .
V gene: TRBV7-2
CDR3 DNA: TGTGCCAGCAGCTTAGCGAGGACAGGGCAGAACACCATATATTTT
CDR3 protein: CASSLARTGQNTIYF

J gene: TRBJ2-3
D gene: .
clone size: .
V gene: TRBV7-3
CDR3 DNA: TGTGCCAGCTCCAATGGGGCCACAGATACGCAGTATTTT
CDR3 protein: CASSNGATDTQYF

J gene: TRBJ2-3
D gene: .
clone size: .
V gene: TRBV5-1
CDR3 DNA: TGCGCCAGCAGCTTGTCCCCAGGTATTAGCACAGATACGCAGTATTTT
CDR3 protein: CASSLSPGISTDTQYF

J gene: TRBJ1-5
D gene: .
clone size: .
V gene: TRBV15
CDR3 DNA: TGTGCCACCAGTCCCTTAGGGGGGCAGACGGGGCCCCAGCATTTT
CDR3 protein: CATSPLGGQTGPQHF

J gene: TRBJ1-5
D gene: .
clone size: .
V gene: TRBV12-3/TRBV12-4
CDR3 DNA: TGTGCCAGCAGCGACAGAGTTAATCAGCCCCAGCATTTT
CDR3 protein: CASSDRVNQPQHF

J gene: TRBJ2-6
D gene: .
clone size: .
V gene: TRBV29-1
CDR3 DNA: TGCAGCGCGGAATCTGGGGCCAACGTCCTGACTTTC
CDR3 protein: CSAESGANVLTF

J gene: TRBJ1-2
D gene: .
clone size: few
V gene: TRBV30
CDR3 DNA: TGTGCCTGGATTCCTACAGACTACTATGGCTACACCTTC
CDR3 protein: CAWIPTDYYGYTF

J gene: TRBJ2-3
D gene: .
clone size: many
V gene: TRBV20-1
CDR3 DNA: TGCAGTGCTAGTGGACGGGGGGCGGGGTCAAGGGAAAGAGATACGCAGTATTTT
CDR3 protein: CSASGRGAGSRERDTQYF

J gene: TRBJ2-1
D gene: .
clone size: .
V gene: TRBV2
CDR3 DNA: TGTGCCAGCAGTGTTCTTCTGCGTGGGAATGAGCAGTTCTTC
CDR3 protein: CASSVLLRGNEQFF

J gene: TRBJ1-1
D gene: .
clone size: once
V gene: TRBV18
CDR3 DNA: TGTGCCAGCTCAGCCCGTGCGCTAGTGAACACTGAAGCTTTCTTT
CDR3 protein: CASSARALVNTEAFF

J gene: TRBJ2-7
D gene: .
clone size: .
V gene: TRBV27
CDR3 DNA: TGTGCCAGCAGTTTAAACTTCAGGGATTGGTACTTC
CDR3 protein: CASSLNFRDWYF

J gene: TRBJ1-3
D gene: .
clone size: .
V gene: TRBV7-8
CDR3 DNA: TGTGCCAGCAGATCCGGGCTCAACTCTGGAAACACCATATATTTT
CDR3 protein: CASRSGLNSGNTIYF

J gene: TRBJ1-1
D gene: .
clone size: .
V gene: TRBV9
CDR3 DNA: TGTGCCAGCAGCTCGCGGGGGGTGTTCCCCCCTGAAGCTTTCTTT
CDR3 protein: CASSSRGVFPPEAFF

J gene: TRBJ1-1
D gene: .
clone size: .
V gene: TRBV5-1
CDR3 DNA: TGCGCCAGCAGCCCATTGAGTTCAATTGAAAAAGCTTTCTTT
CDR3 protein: CASSPLSSIEKAFF

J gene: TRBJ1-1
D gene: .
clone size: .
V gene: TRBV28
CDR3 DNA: TGTGCCAGCAGGCAGACGAACACTGAAGCTTTCTTT
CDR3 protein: CASRQTNTEAFF

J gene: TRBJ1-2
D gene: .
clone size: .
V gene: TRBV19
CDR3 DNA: TGTGCCAGTACCCCCTCGCAGGCCGACTATGGCTACACCTTC
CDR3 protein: CASTPSQADYGYTF

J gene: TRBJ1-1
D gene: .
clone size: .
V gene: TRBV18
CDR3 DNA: TGTGCCAGCTCTCTCTTGACTGAAGCTTTCTTT
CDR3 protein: CASSLLTEAFF

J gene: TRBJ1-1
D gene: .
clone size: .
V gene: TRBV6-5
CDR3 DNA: TGTGCCAGCATATCGGGGCCTGGGGCTTTCTTT
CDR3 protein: CASISGPGAFF

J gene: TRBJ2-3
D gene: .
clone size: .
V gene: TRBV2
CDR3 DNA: TGTGCCAGCAGTGAGTTGAGGCAATTAGCGACAGATACGCAGTATTTT
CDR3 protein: CASSELRQLATDTQYF

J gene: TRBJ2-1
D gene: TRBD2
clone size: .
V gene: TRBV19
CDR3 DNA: TGTGCCAGTAGTGTATTTGGACTAGCGGGAGACAATGAGCAGTTCTTC
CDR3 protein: CASSVFGLAGDNEQFF

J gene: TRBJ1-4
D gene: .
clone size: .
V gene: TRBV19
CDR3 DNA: TGTGCCAGTAGTATAAGAGGAGGTCAACCGGCAACTAATGAAAAACTGTTTTTT
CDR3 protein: CASSIRGGQPATNEKLFF

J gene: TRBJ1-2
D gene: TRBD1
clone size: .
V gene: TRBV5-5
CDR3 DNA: TGTGCCAGCAGCTCACAACAGGGGCACTATGGCTACACCTTC
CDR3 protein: CASSSQQGHYGYTF

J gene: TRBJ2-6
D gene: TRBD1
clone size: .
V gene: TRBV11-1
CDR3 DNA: TGTGCCAGCAGCTTAGCGTGGGACAGGCTCTCTGGGGCCAACGTCCTGACTTTC
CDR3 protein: CASSLAWDRLSGANVLTF

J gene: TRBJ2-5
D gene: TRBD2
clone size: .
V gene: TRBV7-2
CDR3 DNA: TGTGCCAGCAGCACTAGCGCGAATGGTGAGACCCAGTACTTC
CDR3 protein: CASSTSANGETQYF

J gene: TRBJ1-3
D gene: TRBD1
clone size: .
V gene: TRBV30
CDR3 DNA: TGTGCCTTTACCGGGACAGGAACGTCTGGAAACACCATATATTTT
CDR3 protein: CAFTGTGTSGNTIYF

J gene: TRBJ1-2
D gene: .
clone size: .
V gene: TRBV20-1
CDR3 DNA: TGCAGTGCTGAGCTAGACTATGGCTACACCTTC
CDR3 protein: CSAELDYGYTF

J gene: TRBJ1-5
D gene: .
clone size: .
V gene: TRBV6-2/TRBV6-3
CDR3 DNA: TGTGCCAGCAGTTATTCGTTTAAGAGAGGGCGTAAATTCATTGGTCAGCCCCAGCATTTT
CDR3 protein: CASSYSFKRGRKFIGQPQHF

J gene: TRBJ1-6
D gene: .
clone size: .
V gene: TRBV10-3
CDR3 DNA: TGTGCCATCACAGGGGCAGAGAATTCACCCCTCCACTTT
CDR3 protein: CAITGAENSPLHF

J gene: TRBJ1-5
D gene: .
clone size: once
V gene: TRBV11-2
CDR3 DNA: TGTGCCAGCAGCTTAGGATTTGGGTCGGATCAGCCCCAGCATTTT
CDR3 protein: CASSLGFGSDQPQHF

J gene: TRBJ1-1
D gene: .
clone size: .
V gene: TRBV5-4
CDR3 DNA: TGTGCCAGCAGCTCGACTAAGGCGGGTGGAACTGAAGCTTTCTTT
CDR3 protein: CASSSTKAGGTEAFF

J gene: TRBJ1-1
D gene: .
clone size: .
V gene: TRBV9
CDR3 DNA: TGTGCCAGCAGCGTAGGTGAACTCCCGAACACTGAAGCTTTCTTT
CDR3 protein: CASSVGELPNTEAFF

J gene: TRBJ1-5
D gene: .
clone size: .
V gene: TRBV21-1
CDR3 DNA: TGTGCCAGCAGCAAAGTTGGGACCCTTAGGTGCAATCAGCCCCAGCATTTT
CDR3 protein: CASSKVGTLRCNQPQHF

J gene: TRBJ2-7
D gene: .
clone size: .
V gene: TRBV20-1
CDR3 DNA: TGCAGTGCTACGACAGGTTACGAGCAGTACTTC
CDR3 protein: CSATTGYEQYF

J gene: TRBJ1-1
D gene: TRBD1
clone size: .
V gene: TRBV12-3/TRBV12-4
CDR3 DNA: TGTGCCAGCAGCGTGGGACAGGAAGCTTTCTTT
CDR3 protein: CASSVGQEAFF

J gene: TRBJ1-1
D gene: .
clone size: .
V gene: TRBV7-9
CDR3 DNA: TGTGCCTCGTGTAGGAGAGATACTGAAGCTTTCTTT
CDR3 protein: CASCRRDTEAFF

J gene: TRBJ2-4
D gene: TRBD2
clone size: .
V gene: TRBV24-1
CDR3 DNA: TGTGCCACCTTCAGCGGGGGAGCCAAAAACATTCAGTACTTC
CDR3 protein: CATFSGGAKNIQYF

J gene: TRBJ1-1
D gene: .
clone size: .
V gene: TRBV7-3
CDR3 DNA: TGTGCCAGCAGTCTGGGGCGAGGCAGGCGTGCTTTCTTT
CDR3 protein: CASSLGRGRRAFF

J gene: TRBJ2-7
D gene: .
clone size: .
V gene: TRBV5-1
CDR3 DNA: TGCGCCAGCAGCTTGGCTCGGGACGAGCAGTACTTC
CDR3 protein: CASSLARDEQYF

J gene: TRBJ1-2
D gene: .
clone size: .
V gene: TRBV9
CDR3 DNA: TGTGCCAGCAGCGTAGGTGTAGAGCACTATGGCTACACCTTC
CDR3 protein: CASSVGVEHYGYTF

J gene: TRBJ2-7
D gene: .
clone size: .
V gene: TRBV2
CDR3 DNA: TGTGCCAGCAGTCCAGTCGACAGGATCTCCTACGAGCAGTACTTC
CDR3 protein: CASSPVDRISYEQYF

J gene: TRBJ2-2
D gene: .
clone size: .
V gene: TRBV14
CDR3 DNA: TGTGCCAGCAGCCAACTGCAGTTAGGCGGGGAGCTGTTTTTT
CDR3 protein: CASSQLQLGGELFF

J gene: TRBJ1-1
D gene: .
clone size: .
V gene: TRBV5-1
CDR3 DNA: TGCGCCAGCAGAGTCGAGGCCGGGGCTACGCCGATGGAAGCTTTCTTT
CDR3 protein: CASRVEAGATPMEAFF

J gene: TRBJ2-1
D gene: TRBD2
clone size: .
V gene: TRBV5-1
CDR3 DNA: TGCGCCAGCAGCTTGAGACTAGCGGGAGAGAATGAGCAGTTCTTC
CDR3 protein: CASSLRLAGENEQFF

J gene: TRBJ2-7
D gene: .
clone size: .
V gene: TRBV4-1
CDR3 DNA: TGCGCCAGCAGCCAGAATCGAGGGTCTTACGAGCAGTACTTC
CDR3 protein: CASSQNRGSYEQYF

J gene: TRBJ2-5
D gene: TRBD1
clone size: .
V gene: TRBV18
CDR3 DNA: TGTGCCAGCTCACAGCAGCGGACAGGGGAAGAGACCCAGTACTTC
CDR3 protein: CASSQQRTGEETQYF